A selection of T cell receptor beta chains follows, all from one sample in a study of graft-versus-host responses after intestinal transplantation. Repertoires were generated with immunoSEQ multiplex PCR, while TCRdb's copy carries only in-frame clones and drops some. Of approximately 12,000 clones in the sample, roughly 93% were seen once. The sequencing used PBMCs, collected roughly 110 days after intestinal transplant. Receptors were obtained from a human patient who received an intestinal transplant, so some T cells may come from the graft donor. Each CDR3 is given with its conserved first and last residue. Each record gives: clone size, J gene, V gene, D gene, CDR3 protein, CDR3 DNA. A D gene is named only where the DNA matches it firmly. Clone size is given for some rows only: seen once, a few or many times, or a class if the clone is expanded.

>-|TRBJ2-3|TRBV2|TRBD2
CASSIWREGRGDTQYF
TGTGCCAGCAGTATTTGGCGGGAGGGCCGAGGAGATACGCAGTATTTT
>-|TRBJ1-2|TRBV7-9|-
CASSYQGTYTF
TGTGCCAGCAGCTACCAGGGCACCTACACCTTC
>-|TRBJ2-2|TRBV7-4|-
CASSSTGTTHTGELFF
TGTGCCAGCAGCTCGACCGGGACGACCCACACCGGGGAGCTGTTTTTT
>-|TRBJ1-2|TRBV5-1|TRBD1
CASSPSGTGVNYGYTF
TGCGCCAGCAGTCCTTCAGGGACAGGGGTGAACTATGGCTACACCTTC
>-|TRBJ2-5|TRBV29-1|-
CSVRGYQETQYF
TGCAGCGTTAGAGGGTACCAAGAGACCCAGTACTTC
>few|TRBJ1-5|TRBV7-2|-
CASSPRRRQPQHF
TGTGCCAGCAGCCCACGGCGACGGCAGCCCCAGCATTTT
>-|TRBJ1-2|TRBV5-1|TRBD1
CASSFDPGQGGYGYTF
TGCGCCAGCAGCTTCGACCCGGGACAGGGGGGTTATGGCTACACCTTC
>-|TRBJ2-7|TRBV28|TRBD2
CASSLGSGSGRRGYF
TGTGCCAGCAGTTTGGGGTCAGGTAGCGGGAGAAGAGGGTACTTC
>-|TRBJ1-5|TRBV7-8|-
CASSYLGGGGNQPQHF
TGTGCCAGCAGCTACTTAGGGGGGGGCGGCAATCAGCCCCAGCATTTT
>-|TRBJ2-7|TRBV6-1|-
CASNRDSYEQYF
TGTGCCAGCAATAGAGATTCTTACGAGCAGTACTTC
>-|TRBJ1-6|TRBV9|TRBD1
CASSVGTEFKYNSPLHF
TGTGCCAGCAGCGTCGGGACAGAATTTAAATATAATTCACCCCTCCACTTT
>-|TRBJ2-7|TRBV2|TRBD2
CASSEIAGTNSYEQYF
TGTGCCAGCAGTGAGATCGCGGGGACTAACTCCTACGAGCAGTACTTC
>-|TRBJ2-7|TRBV5-8|TRBD1
CASSPDRETLYEQYF
TGTGCCAGCAGCCCCGACAGGGAAACTCTCTACGAGCAGTACTTC
>-|TRBJ2-5|TRBV5-1|-
CASSLGLEETQYF
TGCGCCAGCAGTTTGGGACTCGAAGAGACCCAGTACTTC
>-|TRBJ1-5|TRBV7-2|-
CASSLGRAVYNQPQHF
TGTGCCAGCAGCTTAGGTCGGGCAGTTTACAATCAGCCCCAGCATTTT
>once|TRBJ1-2|TRBV29-1|TRBD1
CSVELDRGLNYGYTF
TGCAGCGTTGAGCTGGACAGGGGGCTTAACTATGGCTACACCTTC
>-|TRBJ2-2|TRBV2|-
CASMGGPAGELFF
TGTGCCAGCATGGGGGGGCCGGCCGGGGAGCTGTTTTTT
>-|TRBJ2-7|TRBV30|TRBD1
CAWSPDRGYYEQYF
TGTGCCTGGAGTCCGGACAGGGGCTACTACGAGCAGTACTTC
>-|TRBJ2-3|TRBV7-2|-
CASSLALGSGRTDTQYF
TGTGCCAGCAGCTTAGCCCTCGGTAGCGGCCGCACAGATACGCAGTATTTT
>-|TRBJ1-6|TRBV27|TRBD1
CASSFRLGQGHSPLHF
TGTGCCAGCAGTTTCCGCCTGGGACAGGGTCACTCACCCCTCCACTTT
>-|TRBJ2-5|TRBV7-8|-
CASSHPDPTEGTQYF
TGTGCCAGCAGCCATCCCGACCCTACCGAAGGGACCCAGTACTTC
>-|TRBJ1-1|TRBV5-1|-
CASSLGHQNTEAFF
TGCGCCAGCAGCTTGGGTCACCAGAACACTGAAGCTTTCTTC
>once|TRBJ2-1|TRBV11-2|-
CASARLVGPYNEQFF
TGTGCCAGCGCCCGACTAGTTGGGCCTTACAATGAGCAGTTCTTC
>once|TRBJ1-1|TRBV5-8|-
CASSSVVNTEAFF
TGTGCCAGCAGCTCGGTCGTTAACACTGAAGCTTTCTTT
>-|TRBJ1-2|TRBV28|-
CASSLRAVYGYTF
TGTGCCAGCAGTTTACGGGCCGTCTATGGCTACACCTTC
>once|TRBJ1-1|TRBV15|-
CATSIPDGYDGEAFF
TGTGCCACCAGCATCCCGGACGGTTATGATGGGGAAGCTTTCTTT
>-|TRBJ2-1|TRBV7-6|-
CASSLPPDGMPRYNEQFF
TGTGCCAGCAGCTTACCCCCGGACGGGATGCCCCGCTACAATGAGCAGTTCTTC
>-|TRBJ1-4|TRBV4-1|-
CASSQAGSAWGDEKLFF
TGCGCCAGCAGCCAAGCCGGAAGCGCATGGGGGGATGAAAAACTGTTTTTT
>-|TRBJ2-7|TRBV6-7|TRBD2
CASSGDGTSGRALPFYEQYF
TGTGCCAGCAGTGGGGATGGGACTAGCGGGAGGGCCCTCCCGTTCTACGAGCAGTACTTC
>-|TRBJ2-3|TRBV7-9|TRBD1
CASSLENRGPADTQYF
TGTGCCAGCAGCTTAGAAAACAGGGGGCCTGCAGATACGCAGTATTTT
>-|TRBJ2-5|TRBV28|-
CASSLSPADGTQYF
TGTGCCAGCAGTTTAAGCCCGGCCGATGGGACCCAGTACTTC
>-|TRBJ1-2|TRBV28|TRBD1
CASSLQTGGADQGGYTF
TGTGCCAGCAGTCTTCAGACAGGGGGCGCCGATCAGGGAGGCTACACCTTC
>-|TRBJ1-1|TRBV11-2|-
CASSPWSTEAFF
TGTGCCAGCAGCCCATGGAGCACTGAAGCTTTCTTT
>-|TRBJ2-5|TRBV6-5|-
CASTKKETQYF
TGTGCCAGCACCAAAAAAGAGACCCAGTACTTC
>few|TRBJ2-1|TRBV7-5|-
CASSLEGDPLEQFF
TGTGCCAGCAGCTTAGAAGGGGACCCCCTCGAGCAGTTCTTC
>-|TRBJ2-7|TRBV2|TRBD1
CASRDDSGQGWSYEQYF
TGTGCCAGCAGGGACGACTCCGGACAGGGGTGGAGTTACGAGCAGTACTTC
>-|TRBJ2-7|TRBV6-5|-
CASSSRRFSYEQYF
TGTGCCAGCAGTTCCCGACGGTTCTCCTACGAGCAGTACTTC
>-|TRBJ2-5|TRBV2|TRBD1
CASSEGQGVETQYF
TGTGCCAGCAGTGAAGGGCAGGGGGTCGAGACCCAGTACTTC